This T cell receptor (beta chain) was obtained from a study of cytomegalovirus exposure and HLA in healthy donors (dated by TCRdb to the late 2010s). About the full investigation: An earlier analysis of around 600 of the donors reported about 250 Gb of sequence data and 117 million unique TCR beta sequences from approximately 180 million T cells. The study profiled the T cell repertoires of fewer than 850 subjects by immunosequencing and related them to cytomegalovirus serostatus. The study aimed to test whether cataloging public T cell receptors could reveal signatures of past pathogen exposure. The later analysis used no new phenotypic data to find candidate immune exposures, relying instead on TCR beta sequences and their occurrence across donors. Among about 390 genotyped donors of the cohort, an average of roughly 240,000 unique TCR beta nucleotide sequences were sequenced per donor, roughly 18% of them non-productive. The number of typed donors differed by locus: about 620-640 for A, B, C, DRB1 and DQB1; some 500 for DQA1; about 600 for DPA1; and around 470 for DPB1. Among the roughly 370 genotyped donors, more than 70% belonged to the genetic ancestry cluster associated with self-reported Caucasian donors. In a later analysis, previously published TCR beta repertoires from 666 donors were re-analyzed and high-resolution HLA genotyping was added so that TCR occurrence patterns could be studied. All discovery cohort repertoires had been generated on a single sequencing platform. A few DR-DQ haplotypes were treated as single units for association and clustering because of strong linkage in the cohort. An early release that covered roughly 600 HLA-typed donors contained about 300 gigabases of sequencing data and about 84 million unique TCR sequences. Besides the first cohort of under 700 subjects, a separate validation cohort made up of 120 different subjects was used. A later genetic analysis used genome-wide SNP genotypes for about 60% of the roughly 670 donors, treating that subset as a discovery cohort. In an earlier analysis of about 590 of the donors, high-throughput TCR beta sequencing was used to judge whether each TCR beta V gene segment behaved as functional or pseudogenic. Donor age, sex, ethnicity and CMV serostatus were collected together with the repertoire data. HLA typing included class I and class II loci at four-digit resolution. High-throughput TCR immunosequencing, statistical association of individual TCRs with disease status, and machine learning were combined to predict cytomegalovirus infection status.

The cohort consisted of more than 650 healthy bone marrow donors. At the time of sampling, all cohort members were nominally healthy, though unrecorded immune exposures were likely present. The donor was CMV seropositive and was included in the group of about 290 seropositive cohort members. Each donor provided a peripheral blood sample, and peripheral blood mononuclear cells were used for TCR beta sequencing. The Qiagen DNeasy Blood Extraction Kit was used to extract genomic DNA from the blood cell samples. The germline V end is reduced by 1 base and the J end by 6 bases; junction bases left unmatched: 8. The CDR3 starts with the cysteine, ends with the phenylalanine, and has 15 residues. Only the CDR3 region is kept as DNA, spanning 45 bases read in frame from base 1. The germline V gene (reference sequence) yields GTSNPN for CDR1 and SVGIG for CDR2. The paper's findings and limits, for the study overall: For the cohort, immune exposure information was limited to CMV serostatus. The cohort was sequenced for TCR beta chains only, and without alpha or paired-chain data the features that could be detected were limited. In vitro tests confirmed that a few of the cytomegalovirus-associated TCR beta chains recognize cytomegalovirus antigens. Linkage disequilibrium might explain the correlated functional status among segregating V segments, but an unknown experimental factor could not be excluded. The authors suggested that the approach could potentially be generalized to other disease states and immunological phenotypes. According to a later genetic analysis, donors in an Asian-associated ancestry cluster had fewer N-insertions in productive TCRs than the roughly 660-donor mean. In both the original and validation cohorts, the classifier was reported to diagnose cytomegalovirus status with high specificity and sensitivity. An association between a missense DCLRE1C variant and V-gene and J-gene trimming of TCR beta chains was found in a later genetic analysis and replicated in an independent cohort. A later analysis found that HLA-associated TCR beta chains were more clonally expanded and had lower generation probabilities than equally common non-associated chains. Several of the top co-occurrence clusters appeared to be linked to parvovirus B19, influenza, CMV and Epstein-Barr virus, according to a later analysis. At a false discovery rate of 0.05, a later analysis linked 16,951 TCR beta sequences to specific HLA alleles. Sequencing depth was assumed to be roughly uniform across donors in the presence/absence analyses, though that assumption may not hold. Because HLA typing was unavailable for some donors at each locus, only the typed subset was used in association tests. Some IMGT-functional V segments, including TRBV6-2 and TRBV6-3, could not be distinguished by the 87-base-pair reads and were therefore excluded. In the study, some 160 TCR beta chains were listed as associated with cytomegalovirus. Most TCR sequences were observed very rarely across donors, whereas some public TCRs were present in many individuals. In an earlier analysis of around 600 of the donors, most TCR beta V segments appeared in productive rearrangements about 87% or about 30% of the time, broadly matching IMGT annotations. Most CMV-associated TCR beta chains appeared to be HLA-restricted in a later analysis, and the HLA associations seemed to be driven largely by CMV exposure. In a later analysis, TCR association rates were found to vary across HLA loci, with the most associated TCRs seen for DRB1 alleles and the fewest for HLA-C alleles. When HLA alleles, especially DR and DQ, strongly co-occurred, attributing TCR associations to individual alleles was difficult. A further reported finding was that TCR beta sequences accurately predicted the HLA-A and HLA-B alleles for most subjects in the first cohort. A group of highly shared sequence variants was considered likely to be a technical artifact of the sequencing pipeline. Approximately 16 rarely observed V segments, including chromosome 9 orphons, were excluded from the earlier analysis of 550 to 700 of the donors because counts were too low.

The library was generated by the immunoSEQ multiplex PCR assay. A mixture of 60 forward primers for TCR Vbeta segments and 13 reverse primers for TCR Jbeta segments was used in the multiplex PCR. A multiplex PCR assay on genomic DNA amplified the CDR3 region of rearranged TCR beta genes. Amplified TCR beta libraries were sequenced as 87-base-pair reads on the Illumina HiSeq System. The source study handled its data this way. A later analysis counted about 80 million unique TCR beta chains across the approximately 700 repertoires, and about 10 million of these chains were shared by at least two donors. Raw reads were error-corrected and collapsed into unique sequences with a nearest-neighbor algorithm that merged closely related sequences to remove PCR and sequencing errors. To assign V, D and J gene segments, CDR3 sequences were aligned to IMGT reference sequences. For a sequence to be retained, a match of at least six nucleotides was required to both a V gene segment and a J gene segment. Rearrangements were classified as productive when the CDR3 lacked stop codons and remained in frame with V and J, and all other rearrangements were classified as non-productive. CDR3 was defined by IMGT convention, running from the second conserved V-encoded cysteine to the conserved J-encoded phenylalanine. The earlier analysis of about 610 of the donors excluded any sequence lacking an unambiguous match to a single V gene segment. In an earlier analysis of 587 of the donors, V segments were called functional above 56.7% productive rearrangements and were called segregating when the between-donor standard deviation exceeded 5%. To diagnose cytomegalovirus status from the catalog of TCR beta chain sequences, a statistical classification framework was built. In a later analysis, TCR nucleotide sequences were compared against IMGT/GENE-DB human TR gene sequences so that V and J genes could be assigned. Using the TCRdist pipeline, a later analysis assigned CDR3 sequences along with most-parsimonious VDJ recombination scenarios. In a later analysis, each TCR beta chain was defined by its CDR3 amino acid sequence together with its V-gene family, and reads without a unique V-gene family were excluded. To address suspected cross-contamination and a sequencing artifact, a later analysis removed approximately 590 highly shared, low-generation-probability nucleotide sequences. In a later analysis, a clonal expansion index for each public chain was calculated from normalized within-repertoire ranks of inferred template counts. A later analysis computed generation probabilities with a VDJ recombination model fitted to out-of-frame rearrangements, and checked the results against IGoR. In a later analysis, hypergeometric tests were used to score TCR-TCR, TCR-HLA and TCR-CMV co-occurrence, with a repertoire-size bias correction applied to TCR pairs. To estimate false discovery rates, a later analysis permuted the HLA or CMV assignments 20 times. In a later analysis, co-occurring TCRs were grouped using DBSCAN, and TCRdist sequence similarity was added for clustering within HLA-allele-positive subsets. For co-occurrence clustering, repertoires with fewer than 30,000 or more than 120,000 public chains were excluded, along with 5 or 6 repertoires with anomalous nucleotide sharing. Sourced from immuneACCESS, this table was stored by TCRdb with only in-frame sequences that have V and J called. A share of the clones is absent; for the studies checked, an unresolved V gene accounts for under half, and the remainder has no known explanation. V, J and clone size reflect that table, while D and trimming were determined from the DNA. In this sample the table shows approximately 82,000 clones, 10% of which occur a single time. The ten largest clones represent around 25% of the sample.

Concerning this clone itself: This receptor's antigen is unknown. The record has no base qualities; no much larger clone is one base away.

Material: PBMCs. The TCR originated in a man aged 55 to 69 in good health and CMV-seropositive. This receptor chain uses TRBV30 and TRBJ1-4; 7 middle bases align to TRBD1. The DNA is as follows: TGTGCCTGGAGTGCTCCCGACAGGGAGGATGAAAAACTGTTTTTT. Its product reads: CAWSAPDREDEKLFF.